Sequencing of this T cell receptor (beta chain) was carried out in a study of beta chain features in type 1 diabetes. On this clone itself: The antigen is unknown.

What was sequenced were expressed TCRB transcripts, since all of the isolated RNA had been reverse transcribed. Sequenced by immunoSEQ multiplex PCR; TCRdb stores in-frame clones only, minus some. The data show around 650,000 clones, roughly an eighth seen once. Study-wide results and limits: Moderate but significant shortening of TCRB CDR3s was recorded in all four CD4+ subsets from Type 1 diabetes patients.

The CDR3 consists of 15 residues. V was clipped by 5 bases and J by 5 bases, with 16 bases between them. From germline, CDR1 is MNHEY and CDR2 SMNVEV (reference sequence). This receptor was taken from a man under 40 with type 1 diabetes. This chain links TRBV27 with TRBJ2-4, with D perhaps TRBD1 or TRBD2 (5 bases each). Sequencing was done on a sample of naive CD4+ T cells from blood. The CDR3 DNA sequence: TGTGCCAGCAGTGGGACCGGGACGGCCGAAAACATTCAGTACTTC. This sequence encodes CASSGTGTAENIQYF.